The sequence of this T cell receptor beta chain was determined in a study of blood T cells in healthy people across ages. This clonotype was seen only a few times. Each donor gave 9 to 10 milliliters of peripheral blood. V lost 1 base, J lost 6 bases, and 9 bases lay in between. The CDR3 consists of 14 residues. CDR1 and CDR2 from the germline V gene are SNHLY and FYNNEI. Primers used in a second PCR of roughly 7 to 12 cycles were a sample-barcoded 5' primer and a J-beta primer mix. Paired-end reads containing CDR3 totaled no fewer than 2.5 million for each sample. TCRdb independently ran MiXCR on the 5' RACE reads; one entry per CDR3 protein. The sample contains more than 500,000 distinct CDR3 sequences, about 26% of which appear only once. This sample was also put to use in a study of T cells of mothers and their children.

The rearrangement joins TRBV2 to TRBJ2-2; D is unresolved. This receptor was identified in a boy under 10 years old in good health. The sample comprised blood. CDR3 bases: TGTGCCAGCAGTGAAGGGGGTAACGCCGGGGAGCTGTTTTTT. Translated, it gives CASSEGGNAGELFF.